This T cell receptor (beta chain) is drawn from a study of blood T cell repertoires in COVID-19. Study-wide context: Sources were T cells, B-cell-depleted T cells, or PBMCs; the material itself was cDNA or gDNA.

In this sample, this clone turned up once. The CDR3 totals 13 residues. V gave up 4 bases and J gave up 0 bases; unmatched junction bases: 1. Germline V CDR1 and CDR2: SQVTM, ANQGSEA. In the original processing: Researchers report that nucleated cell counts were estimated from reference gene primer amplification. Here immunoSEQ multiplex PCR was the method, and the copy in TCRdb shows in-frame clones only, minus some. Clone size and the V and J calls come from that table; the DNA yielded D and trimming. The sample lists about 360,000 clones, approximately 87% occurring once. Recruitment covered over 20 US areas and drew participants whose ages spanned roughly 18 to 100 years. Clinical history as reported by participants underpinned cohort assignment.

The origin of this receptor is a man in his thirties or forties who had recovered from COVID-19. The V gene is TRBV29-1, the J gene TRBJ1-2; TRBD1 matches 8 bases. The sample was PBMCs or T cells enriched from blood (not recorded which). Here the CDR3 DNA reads TGCAGCGTTGGGACAGGGCCTAACTATGGCTACACCTTC. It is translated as CSVGTGPNYGYTF.